These T cell receptor beta chains were read from a single sample in a study of control samples from healthy donors and cancer patients. Measured with immunoSEQ multiplex PCR; TCRdb has only the in-frame clones, and not every one. The sample has approximately 83,000 clones, 80% to 95% seen once. Sequenced material: blood. The receptors were gathered from a woman aged 30 to 39 in good health. Both conserved end residues are part of each CDR3. A D gene is named only where the DNA matches it firmly. Clone size is not always given. Where it is, it says once, few, many or a class for expanded clones.

j_call: TRBJ1-1; clone_size: -; d_call: TRBD1; v_call: TRBV12-5; cdr3_nt: TGTGCTAGTGGTTTGGCATGGACAGGGGACTATTACACTGAAGCTTTCTTT; cdr3_aa: CASGLAWTGDYYTEAFF
j_call: TRBJ1-5; clone_size: once; d_call: -; v_call: TRBV7-9; cdr3_nt: TGTGCCAGCAGCTTAGGCCCTAATCAGCCCCAGCATTTT; cdr3_aa: CASSLGPNQPQHF
j_call: TRBJ2-1; clone_size: once; d_call: -; v_call: TRBV5-1; cdr3_nt: TGCGCCAGCAGTCCGTACAGCTCCTACAATGAGCAGTTCTTC; cdr3_aa: CASSPYSSYNEQFF
j_call: TRBJ1-2; clone_size: -; d_call: -; v_call: TRBV14; cdr3_nt: TGTGCCAGCAGCCAAGATTACGGCTATGGCTACACCTTC; cdr3_aa: CASSQDYGYGYTF
j_call: TRBJ2-5; clone_size: -; d_call: TRBD2; v_call: TRBV3-1/TRBV3-2; cdr3_nt: TGTGCCAGCAGCCAAGATTATGGACTAGCGGCTCAAGAGACCCAGTACTTC; cdr3_aa: CASSQDYGLAAQETQYF
j_call: TRBJ2-3; clone_size: -; d_call: TRBD1; v_call: TRBV7-9; cdr3_nt: TGTGCCAGCAGCTTAGGACAGGGTAACTCAGATACGCAGTATTTT; cdr3_aa: CASSLGQGNSDTQYF
j_call: TRBJ2-3; clone_size: -; d_call: -; v_call: TRBV11-3; cdr3_nt: TGTGCCAGCAGCACGCAATTGGACAGTTCCACAGATACGCAGTATTTT; cdr3_aa: CASSTQLDSSTDTQYF
j_call: TRBJ2-1; clone_size: -; d_call: -; v_call: TRBV5-1; cdr3_nt: TGCGCCAGCAGCTTGCAAAACAATGAGCAGTTCTTC; cdr3_aa: CASSLQNNEQFF
j_call: TRBJ2-1; clone_size: -; d_call: -; v_call: TRBV2; cdr3_nt: TGTGCCAGCAGTGTCTTTGCGCTACACAATGAGCAGTTCTTC; cdr3_aa: CASSVFALHNEQFF
j_call: TRBJ1-1; clone_size: -; d_call: -; v_call: TRBV15; cdr3_nt: TGTGCCACCAGCAGGGGCAGGGAGGCGAGGACTGAAGCTTTCTTT; cdr3_aa: CATSRGREARTEAFF
j_call: TRBJ1-4; clone_size: -; d_call: -; v_call: TRBV2; cdr3_nt: TGTGCCAGCAACTCCCCGGGCACCGGGACTATTAAAAAACTGTTTTTT; cdr3_aa: CASNSPGTGTIKKLFF
j_call: TRBJ1-6; clone_size: once; d_call: TRBD1; v_call: TRBV2; cdr3_nt: TGTGCCAGCAGTGATTACAGGGGGGCTAATTCACCCCTCCACTTT; cdr3_aa: CASSDYRGANSPLHF
j_call: TRBJ1-2; clone_size: -; d_call: -; v_call: TRBV2; cdr3_nt: TGTGCCAGCAGATCGGACGGAAACTATGGCTACACCTTC; cdr3_aa: CASRSDGNYGYTF
j_call: TRBJ2-1; clone_size: once; d_call: TRBD1; v_call: TRBV4-2; cdr3_nt: TGTGCCAGCAGCCAAGATTCTTCGGGACAGGGGTACAATGAGCAGTTCTTC; cdr3_aa: CASSQDSSGQGYNEQFF
j_call: TRBJ1-1; clone_size: -; d_call: TRBD1; v_call: TRBV5-1; cdr3_nt: TGCGCCAGCAGCTTGGTCAGGGGGACCCTAGCTGAAGCTTTCTTT; cdr3_aa: CASSLVRGTLAEAFF
j_call: TRBJ2-1; clone_size: -; d_call: -; v_call: TRBV4-1; cdr3_nt: TGCGCCAGCAGCCAAGAACTAGCCGATGAGCAGTTCTTC; cdr3_aa: CASSQELADEQFF
j_call: TRBJ2-1; clone_size: -; d_call: TRBD2; v_call: TRBV7-7; cdr3_nt: TGTGCTAGCAGCCTTGGGGGACTAAATGAGCAGTTCTTC; cdr3_aa: CASSLGGLNEQFF
j_call: TRBJ1-4; clone_size: -; d_call: -; v_call: TRBV28; cdr3_nt: TGTGCCAGCAGTTGGATAGAGGTACCTGAAAAACTGTTTTTT; cdr3_aa: CASSWIEVPEKLFF
j_call: TRBJ1-1; clone_size: -; d_call: -; v_call: TRBV11-2; cdr3_nt: TGTGCCAGCAGCTCCCAATCTTCTACTGAAGCTTTCTTT; cdr3_aa: CASSSQSSTEAFF
j_call: TRBJ2-7; clone_size: -; d_call: -; v_call: TRBV7-3; cdr3_nt: TGTGCCAGCAGCCCCCAGTACGAGCAGTACTTC; cdr3_aa: CASSPQYEQYF
j_call: TRBJ2-1; clone_size: once; d_call: -; v_call: TRBV20-1; cdr3_nt: TGCAGTGCTAGTTGGGGGCCCCCCGGCCATGAGCAGTTCTTC; cdr3_aa: CSASWGPPGHEQFF
j_call: TRBJ1-6; clone_size: -; d_call: -; v_call: TRBV28; cdr3_nt: TGTGCCAGCAGTTTACTACGGGCCGATAATTCACCCCTCCACTTT; cdr3_aa: CASSLLRADNSPLHF
j_call: TRBJ2-1; clone_size: -; d_call: -; v_call: TRBV24-1; cdr3_nt: TGTGCCACCAGCTCCCCGAATGGCAATGAGCAGTTCTTC; cdr3_aa: CATSSPNGNEQFF
j_call: TRBJ1-1; clone_size: -; d_call: TRBD1; v_call: TRBV27; cdr3_nt: TGTGCCAGCAGTTTAAGGCTGGGACAGGGGCCCGTCCGTGCTTTCTTT; cdr3_aa: CASSLRLGQGPVRAFF
j_call: TRBJ2-2; clone_size: -; d_call: -; v_call: TRBV7-9; cdr3_nt: TGTGCCAGCAGCTTAGTGGCCCTAGCGAACACCGGGGAGCTGTTTTTT; cdr3_aa: CASSLVALANTGELFF
j_call: TRBJ1-5; clone_size: once; d_call: TRBD1; v_call: TRBV10-1; cdr3_nt: TGCGCCACACCGGGACAGGGGATTCATCAGCCCCAGCATTTT; cdr3_aa: CATPGQGIHQPQHF
j_call: TRBJ2-7; clone_size: -; d_call: -; v_call: TRBV3-1/TRBV3-2; cdr3_nt: TGTGCCAGCAGCCAAATAAGAGGGTCCTACGAGCAGTACTTC; cdr3_aa: CASSQIRGSYEQYF
j_call: TRBJ2-1; clone_size: -; d_call: -; v_call: TRBV28; cdr3_nt: TGTGCCAGCAGTCTATTTGGGGCTGAAGGGGTTTATAACAATGAGCAGTTCTTC; cdr3_aa: CASSLFGAEGVYNNEQFF
j_call: TRBJ1-1; clone_size: -; d_call: -; v_call: TRBV11-2; cdr3_nt: TGTGCCAGCAGCCTCATGGAGCAGAACACTGAAGCTTTCTTT; cdr3_aa: CASSLMEQNTEAFF
j_call: TRBJ2-7; clone_size: -; d_call: -; v_call: TRBV4-1; cdr3_nt: TGCGCCAGCAGCCAAGATGAAAGATACGAGCAGTACTTC; cdr3_aa: CASSQDERYEQYF
j_call: TRBJ2-5; clone_size: -; d_call: TRBD2; v_call: TRBV5-6; cdr3_nt: TGTGCCAGCAGCTCGCCTTGGACTAGCGGGGGACCGGAGACCCAGTACTTC; cdr3_aa: CASSSPWTSGGPETQYF
j_call: TRBJ1-3; clone_size: -; d_call: TRBD1; v_call: TRBV7-8; cdr3_nt: TGTGCCAGCAGCCAGGGGGCTGGAAACACCATATATTTT; cdr3_aa: CASSQGAGNTIYF
j_call: TRBJ1-2; clone_size: -; d_call: -; v_call: TRBV7-9; cdr3_nt: TGTGCCAGCAACAAGGACAGCAATTTCTATGGCTACACCTTC; cdr3_aa: CASNKDSNFYGYTF
j_call: TRBJ2-3; clone_size: -; d_call: -; v_call: TRBV29-1; cdr3_nt: TGCAGCGTTCGGACACGAGACACAGATACGCAGTATTTT; cdr3_aa: CSVRTRDTDTQYF
j_call: TRBJ1-5; clone_size: -; d_call: -; v_call: TRBV4-1; cdr3_nt: TGCGCCAGCAGCCAAGAGTTCTGGGATCTGGAGAGCAGGCCCCAGCATTTT; cdr3_aa: CASSQEFWDLESRPQHF
j_call: TRBJ1-2; clone_size: -; d_call: -; v_call: TRBV11-3; cdr3_nt: TGTGCCAGCAGCTTAGGACGGAACTATGGCTACACCTTC; cdr3_aa: CASSLGRNYGYTF
j_call: TRBJ2-7; clone_size: -; d_call: TRBD2; v_call: TRBV27; cdr3_nt: TGTGCCAGCAAGGTTACTAGCGGGAGCTCCTACGAGCAGTACTTC; cdr3_aa: CASKVTSGSSYEQYF
j_call: TRBJ2-2; clone_size: -; d_call: -; v_call: TRBV11-2; cdr3_nt: TGTGCCAGCAGACTAGGGGGTCAGGGTGAAACCGGGGAGCTGTTTTTT; cdr3_aa: CASRLGGQGETGELFF
j_call: TRBJ2-2; clone_size: -; d_call: TRBD1; v_call: TRBV3-1/TRBV3-2; cdr3_nt: TGTGCCAGCAGGCCACACATCCTACCTCAGGGGGACACCGGGGAGCTGTTTTTT; cdr3_aa: CASRPHILPQGDTGELFF
j_call: TRBJ1-1; clone_size: -; d_call: TRBD1; v_call: TRBV24-1; cdr3_nt: TGTGCCACCAGTTTAGGTGGGACAGGTGAAGCTTTCTTT; cdr3_aa: CATSLGGTGEAFF